Following are 28 T cell receptor beta chains from one sample sequenced in a study of human T cells and chemical hapten exposure. TCRdb redid the calling of the RACE reads with MiXCR, one entry per CDR3 protein. The sample lists about 180,000 distinct CDR3 sequences, 25% to 35% occurring once. This sample's time point: pre-sensitization, week 0. The treatment here: therapeutic diphenylcyclopropenone sensitization with weekly scalp DPC. The starting material was whole blood, obtained in connection with sensitization to the hapten diphenylcyclopropenone (DPC). The origin of the receptors is a woman between 25 and 40 years old with alopecia areata. Some clones in this sample may be carry-over from other donors' samples.

This clonotype was seen repeatedly, ten times or more. The genes are TRBV28 and TRBJ1-2; 9 bases agree with TRBD1. The ends lost 6 bases at V and 8 bases at J; junction bases unmatched: 4. Per the germline V gene, CDR1 is MDHEN and CDR2 is SYDVKM. The CDR3 covers 12 residues. The CDR3 DNA reads TGTGCCAGCAGCCGGGACAGGGCGGGCTACACCTTC. Protein product: CASSRDRAGYTF.

V and J are TRBV20-1 and TRBJ1-2, with 7 positions matching TRBD1. Trimming cost V 0 bases and J 9 bases; bases outside gene matches: 10. Germline V gene lookup returns CDR1 DFQATT and CDR2 SNEGSKA (reference sequence). The length of the CDR3 is 14 residues. The CDR3 protein is CSARDPDRAVRYTF. CDR3 in DNA: TGCAGTGCTAGAGATCCCGACAGGGCGGTACGCTACACCTTC.

V is TRBV28 and J is TRBJ1-2, with D possibly being TRBD1 (5 bases). The CDR3 totals 13 residues. The ends were cut back, 2 bases at V and 8 bases at J, with 12 bases in the middle. The germline V gene encodes CDR1 MDHEN and CDR2 SYDVKM. CDR3 protein: CASSLTAGSGYTF. CDR3 bases: TGTGCCAGCAGTTTAACGGCAGGGAGCGGCTACACCTTC.

This clonotype was recorded a few times. The chain links TRBV18 to TRBJ2-2; D is possibly TRBD1 (6 bases). Per germline, CDR1 KGHSH and CDR2 LQKENI. This CDR3 has 17 amino acids. V was clipped by 3 bases and J by 6 bases, with 20 bases between them. CDR3 coding DNA: TGTGCCAGCTCACCCCAGAGGACAGCCACGGTGGCCGGGGAGCTGTTTTTT. It yields the protein CASSPQRTATVAGELFF.

The V gene is TRBV24-1, the J gene TRBJ2-7; D is undetermined. Trimming left V 8 bases short and J 2 bases short, with 9 bases between. There are 12 residues in the CDR3. Germline assignment: CDR1 KGHDR and CDR2 SFDVKD. The CDR3 loop is CATNGRPYEQYF. The DNA of the CDR3 is TGTGCCACCAATGGACGGCCCTACGAGCAGTACTTC.

The chain couples TRBV5-1 to TRBJ1-2; TRBD1 is a possible D gene (5 bases). Germline V lookup: CDR1 SGHRS, CDR2 YFSETQ. CDR3 length: 12 amino acids. With 3 bases removed from V and 3 bases from J, the gap between germline ends came to 6 bases. The CDR3 is CASSWGDYGYTF. In nucleotides, the CDR3 is TGCGCCAGCAGCTGGGGGGACTATGGCTACACCTTC.

This clonotype was counted once. The rearrangement links TRBV6-6 to TRBJ2-5; tentatively, D is TRBD1 (5 bases). This CDR3 has 12 residues. Per germline, CDR1 MNHNY and CDR2 SVGAGI (reference sequence). With 7 bases removed from V and 2 bases from J, the gap between germline ends came to 8 bases. CDR3 in amino acids: CASTDSQETQYF. CDR3 DNA sequence: TGTGCCAGCACCGACAGTCAAGAGACCCAGTACTTC.

This chain uses TRBV20-1 with TRBJ2-5, with TRBD1 matching 8 bases. Germline loops: CDR1 DFQATT, CDR2 SNEGSKA (reference sequence). This CDR3 spans 13 amino acids. Trimming removed 5 bases from V and 4 bases from J; junction bases left unmatched: 6. The CDR3 DNA reads TGCAGTGCTGCCCCAGGGGGCGCAGAGACCCAGTACTTC. Protein sequence: CSAAPGGAETQYF.

The chain has TRBV6-6 and TRBJ1-5, with 9 bases identical to TRBD1. V lost 2 bases and J lost 6; bases outside the gene matches: 14. The length of the CDR3 is 18 residues. Germline V CDR1 and CDR2: MNHNY, SVGAGI (reference sequence). DNA of the CDR3: TGTGCCAGCAGTTACCTTAGTCCGGACAGGGGATTGAGTCAGCCCCAGCATTTT. The encoded protein is CASSYLSPDRGLSQPQHF.

This rearrangement joins TRBV28 to TRBJ1-5; D is perhaps TRBD1 (6 bases). Per the germline V gene, CDR1 is MDHEN and CDR2 is SYDVKM. V lost 7 bases, J lost 2 bases, and 15 bases lay in between. The CDR3 totals 15 residues. This chain's CDR3 is CASNPGAGGNQPQHF. The CDR3 DNA reads TGTGCCAGCAACCCTGGGGCAGGGGGCAATCAGCCCCAGCATTTT.

The V gene is TRBV4-3, the J gene TRBJ2-2, with TRBD1 matching 7 bases. Trimming at V came to 6 bases and at J to 3 bases, leaving 4 bases not matched to a gene. Germline CDR1 is LGHNA and CDR2 is YSLEER. CDR3 size: 14 residues. The CDR3 nucleotides are TGCGCCAGCAGTCGGACAGGAGACACCGGGGAGCTGTTTTTT. Protein: CASSRTGDTGELFF.

The chain recombines TRBV19 with TRBJ1-4; 7 positions match TRBD1. With V trimmed by 5 bases and J by 1 base, 7 bases remained unmatched. In germline, CDR1 is LNHDA, CDR2 SQIVND (reference sequence). The CDR3 spans 16 residues. CDR3 coding DNA: TGTGCCAGTAGTGCCTACAGGGGCGGAACTAATGAAAAACTGTTTTTT. As protein: CASSAYRGGTNEKLFF.

This chain links TRBV20-1 with TRBJ1-4; D may be TRBD1 (5 bases). Trimming took off 5 bases at V and 6 bases at J, with 10 bases between the two ends. CDR1 DFQATT and CDR2 SNEGSKA come from the germline V gene (reference sequence). The CDR3 runs 12 residues. CDR3 loop: CSARGVYEKLFF. The DNA of the CDR3 is TGCAGTGCTCGGGGGGTTTATGAAAAACTGTTTTTT.

This clonotype has just a few counts. The chain uses TRBV5-1 and TRBJ2-1, with 14 bases fitting TRBD2. Germline assignment: CDR1 SGHRS and CDR2 YFSETQ. This CDR3 spans 15 amino acids. J gave up 8 bases and V 4 bases, and 5 bases lay outside the gene matches. The chain's CDR3 is CASSQGTSGSYEQFF. As DNA, the CDR3 is TGCGCCAGCAGCCAAGGGACTAGCGGGAGCTATGAGCAGTTCTTC.

A few counts support this clonotype. V usage is TRBV28 and J usage is TRBJ2-7, with 8 bases that match TRBD2. The trim removed 7 bases at V and 2 bases at J, leaving 1 base unmatched. Germline CDR1 MDHEN, CDR2 SYDVKM. The CDR3 is 12 residues long. The CDR3 loop is CASTGGPYEQYF. Here the CDR3 DNA reads TGTGCCAGCACGGGGGGGCCCTACGAGCAGTACTTC.

The gene calls are TRBV9 and TRBJ2-1; D might be TRBD1 (5 bases). V was trimmed by 3 bases and J by 1 base, leaving 17 bases between them. CDR1 and CDR2 from the germline V gene are SGDLS and YYNGEE. The CDR3 consists of 17 residues. This CDR3 reads CASSGSLGPLSYNEQFF. For the CDR3, the DNA is TGTGCCAGCAGCGGATCTCTGGGGCCGCTATCCTACAATGAGCAGTTCTTC.

The chain joins TRBV7-9 to TRBJ1-2, with TRBD1 as a possible D gene (5 bases). The CDR3 contains 13 residues. The ends were cut back, 4 bases at V and 6 bases at J, with 12 bases in the middle. Germline lookup yields CDR1 SEHNR and CDR2 FQNEAQ (reference sequence). The CDR3 DNA sequence: TGTGCCAGCAGCTACGTGCAGGGAGATGGCTACACCTTC. It yields the protein CASSYVQGDGYTF.

The chain carries TRBV20-1 and TRBJ1-1; 8 bases are shared with TRBD1. CDR1 is DFQATT and CDR2 is SNEGSKA in the germline V gene (reference sequence). CDR3 size: 12 residues. After removal of 5 bases from V and 6 bases from J, the junction contained 5 bases not matched to a gene. The CDR3 DNA sequence: TGCAGTGCTTTCTCCAGGGGGCCTGAAGCTTTCTTT. Amino acid sequence: CSAFSRGPEAFF.

V gene TRBV5-4 combines with J gene TRBJ1-1; no clear D. Germline CDR1 is SGHNT and CDR2 is YYREEE (reference sequence). Trimming cost V 3 bases and J 0 bases, with 15 bases left between them. This CDR3 contains 16 residues. The CDR3 nucleotides read TGTGCCAGCAGCTCCCCTAAGAATAGCTTGAACACTGAAGCTTTCTTT. Protein product: CASSSPKNSLNTEAFF.

This sequence joins TRBV6-2 or TRBV6-3 and TRBJ2-1, with D hard to call. In germline, CDR1 is MNHEY, CDR2 SVGEGT. CDR3 length equals 14 residues. V shed 6 bases and J shed 5 bases, with 14 bases lying between them. The CDR3 region is CASSQGSRDNEQFF. The CDR3 nucleotides read TGTGCCAGCAGCCAAGGTAGCCGCGACAATGAGCAGTTCTTC.

The gene calls are TRBV29-1 and TRBJ2-1; 7 bases fit TRBD2. The CDR3 runs to 15 residues. The V segment lost 4 bases and the J segment 0 bases; nucleotides outside the gene matches: 6. Germline CDR1 reads SQVTM; CDR2 reads ANQGSEA. This CDR3 is CSVVGRDSSYNEQFF. CDR3 bases: TGCAGCGTTGTGGGGAGGGATAGCTCCTACAATGAGCAGTTCTTC.

The rearrangement links TRBV20-1 to TRBJ2-1; the D gene is possibly TRBD1 (6 bases). V lost 3 bases and J 4 bases, leaving 16 bases between the germline ends. Germline CDR1 DFQATT, CDR2 SNEGSKA (reference sequence). CDR3 length: 15 amino acids. The CDR3 bases are TGCAGTGCTAGGAGGGGGACCCCTTCTTACAATGAGCAGTTCTTC. Translation: CSARRGTPSYNEQFF.

The sample holds a few counts of this clonotype. The chain employs TRBV6-2 or TRBV6-3 and TRBJ2-3; TRBD2 aligns across 13 bases. V shed 2 bases and J 6 bases; nucleotides not matched to a gene: 2. The CDR3 sequence is 15 residues long. Germline assignment: CDR1 MNHEY and CDR2 SVGEGT. CDR3 region: CASSYGLAGADTQYF. CDR3 in DNA: TGTGCCAGCAGTTACGGACTAGCGGGAGCGGATACGCAGTATTTT.

This clonotype was seen a handful of times. The chain joins TRBV5-1 to TRBJ2-7, with 7 bases identical to TRBD1. Trimming removed 2 bases from V and 5 bases from J; junction bases left unmatched: 1. The CDR3 sequence is 12 residues long. Per germline, CDR1 SGHRS and CDR2 YFSETQ. For the CDR3, the DNA is TGCGCCAGCAGCTTACAGGGGAACGAGCAGTACTTC. Protein: CASSLQGNEQYF. The variable domain in full, completed from reference TRBV5-1 and TRBJ2-7, reads KAGVTQTPRYLIKTRGQQVTLSCSPISGHRSVSWYQQTPGQGLQFLFEYFSETQRNKGNFPGRFSGRQFSNSRSEMNVSTLELGDSALYLCASSLQGNEQYFGPGTRLTVT.

This chain connects TRBV29-1 to TRBJ2-7; 9 nucleotides match TRBD1. CDR1 SQVTM and CDR2 ANQGSEA come from the germline V gene. V lost 5 bases to trimming and J lost 4 bases; unmatched junction nucleotides: 3. There are 12 residues in the CDR3. CDR3 protein: CSVRTGVYEQYF. The DNA for the CDR3 is TGCAGCGTTAGGACAGGGGTTTACGAGCAGTACTTC.

This clonotype turned up a few times. The rearrangement joins TRBV28 to TRBJ2-1; D may match TRBD1 or TRBD2 (5 bases each). The CDR3 covers 13 residues. V gave up 4 bases and J gave up 6 bases, with 10 bases separating them. Germline-derived CDR1 and CDR2 are MDHEN and SYDVKM. The CDR3 loop reads CASSSHGANEQFF. The CDR3, as DNA: TGTGCCAGCAGTTCCCACGGGGCCAATGAGCAGTTCTTC.

This chain links TRBV3-1 with TRBJ2-2; no clear D. This CDR3 has 13 amino acids. V was trimmed by 7 bases and J by 4 bases, leaving 10 bases between them. Germline V gene sequence: CDR1 LGHDT, CDR2 YNNKEL (reference sequence). The DNA of the CDR3 is TGTGCCAGCAATCCATCGGGCACCGGGGAGCTGTTTTTT. This encodes CASNPSGTGELFF.

The CDR3 nucleotides read TGCGCCAGCAGCCCCATGGCAGGGGCAGGCAATCAGCCCCAGCATTTT. Translating gives CASSPMAGAGNQPQHF. The chain links TRBV4-1 to TRBJ1-5; D perhaps matches TRBD1 (6 bases). The CDR3 is 16 residues long. V gave up 4 bases and J gave up 2 bases, with 15 bases separating them. Looked up from germline, CDR1 is MGHRA and CDR2 is YSYEKL.